What follows describes a single TCR beta chain. Its matching antigen is unknown. The sample originates from a study of T cell clonotyping in hematopoietic cell transplantation. Germline V lookup: CDR1 GTSNPN, CDR2 SVGIG (reference sequence). The ends were cut back, 0 bases at V and 3 bases at J, with 6 bases in the middle. This CDR3 has 12 amino acids. Blood collection times were about day -28 and days 30, 100, 180 posttransplant. Assay used: immunoSEQ multiplex PCR; TCRdb lists only in-frame clones, some missing. The table lists around 2,000 clones, roughly nine tenths of them singletons, with 12% in the top ten. Study findings and constraints: After transplant, recipient diversity fell while pathologically expanded clonotypes grew through day 180. Higher Inverse Simpson Index values in graft donor and pretransplant recipient predicted broader posttransplant TCR diversity.

The sequenced sample was peripheral blood mononuclear cells, obtained 30 days after allogeneic stem cell transplant. The clonotype comes from a female patient aged 45 to 65 who had an allogeneic stem cell transplant from a related donor, so the T cells may come from the graft donor. Some clones in this sample may be carry-over from other donors' samples. This chain connects TRBV30 to TRBJ2-7; possible D gene TRBD1, 5 bases. CDR3 in DNA: TGTGCCTGGAGTGTCCAGGGCTACGAGCAGTACTTC. Translated: CAWSVQGYEQYF.